This is a list of T cell receptor beta chains from one sample in a study of cytomegalovirus exposure and HLA in healthy donors. The repertoire was sequenced with immunoSEQ multiplex PCR; TCRdb's copy has only in-frame clones and lacks some. The sample contains some 140,000 clones, over 65% of which appear only once. Sequences were obtained from PBMCs. These TCRs come from a man aged 35 to 55 in good health and CMV-seronegative. Each CDR3 is given with its conserved first and last residue. Fields, in order: V gene, J gene, CDR3 protein.

TRBV6-6	TRBJ2-4	CASSYKTAGKNIQYF
TRBV6-5	TRBJ1-2	CASSYSAGAGYGYTF
TRBV11-2	TRBJ2-1	CASSLNGLLEQFF
TRBV10-3	TRBJ2-1	CAISDRGGAEQFF
TRBV15	TRBJ1-3	CATSRGQYSGNTIYF
TRBV9	TRBJ2-2	CASSVRDSGWGELFF
TRBV15	TRBJ1-4	CATSARSGATNEKLFF
TRBV5-1	TRBJ2-2	CASSLELASWNTGELFF
TRBV10-1	TRBJ1-1	CASSESKTGRWTEAFF
TRBV7-8	TRBJ2-1	CASSLDPLGGYNEQFF
TRBV27	TRBJ1-6	CASSLQGSLIGSPLHF
TRBV2	NA	CALVEGRGGYEQYF
TRBV5-4	TRBJ2-1	CASSLDRSSYNEQFF
TRBV14	TRBJ2-7	CASSQDGPTNSYEQYF
TRBV9	TRBJ1-6	CASSARTGNSPLHF
TRBV7-9	TRBJ1-4	CASSLIGFPQKLFF
TRBV6-1	TRBJ2-2	CANRGRGTGELFF
TRBV6-7	TRBJ2-7	CASSDCNRRDRTTYEQYF
TRBV5-1	TRBJ1-4	CASRLSGLNEKLFF
TRBV2	TRBJ2-5	CASKTGNSQETQYF
TRBV6-5	TRBJ1-5	CASSYRQGGQPQHF
TRBV20-1	TRBJ1-2	CSANRESGYTF
TRBV11-2	TRBJ2-1	CASRERDLLGNEQFF
TRBV23-1	TRBJ1-1	CASSQSGGGTTEAFF
TRBV7-9	TRBJ1-3	CASSRTDSGNTIYF
TRBV7-2	TRBJ2-7	CASSMGPGGDYEQYF
TRBV5-1	TRBJ2-7	CASSLGQGAYEQYF
TRBV7-3	TRBJ2-3	CASSLRAAGFATDTQYF
TRBV30	TRBJ2-7	CAWTLTSHEQYF
TRBV29-1	TRBJ1-2	CSVLGGDYGYTF
TRBV19	TRBJ2-1	CASSTYNEQFF
TRBV7-8	TRBJ1-1	CASSRTSNTEAFF
TRBV5-4	TRBJ1-5	CASSLMTELLSNQPQHF
TRBV10-3	TRBJ1-6	CAISSGTANSPLHF
TRBV12-5	TRBJ2-3	CASGLVRLAGPPADTQYF
TRBV5-6	TRBJ2-1	CASSPLTESNEQFF
TRBV7-2	TRBJ2-6	CASSPRAGGANVLTF
TRBV5-1	TRBJ2-2	CASSRSEARELFF
TRBV4-3	TRBJ2-1	CASSHGGYNEQFF
TRBV4-3	TRBJ2-2	CASSQDGTGGTGELFF
TRBV27	TRBJ1-5	CASSLGQLDQPQHF
TRBV5-1	TRBJ2-7	CASSLRGHEQYF
TRBV5-4	TRBJ2-7	CASSWTGGSYEQYF
TRBV2	TRBJ1-2	CASSVDKNYGYTF